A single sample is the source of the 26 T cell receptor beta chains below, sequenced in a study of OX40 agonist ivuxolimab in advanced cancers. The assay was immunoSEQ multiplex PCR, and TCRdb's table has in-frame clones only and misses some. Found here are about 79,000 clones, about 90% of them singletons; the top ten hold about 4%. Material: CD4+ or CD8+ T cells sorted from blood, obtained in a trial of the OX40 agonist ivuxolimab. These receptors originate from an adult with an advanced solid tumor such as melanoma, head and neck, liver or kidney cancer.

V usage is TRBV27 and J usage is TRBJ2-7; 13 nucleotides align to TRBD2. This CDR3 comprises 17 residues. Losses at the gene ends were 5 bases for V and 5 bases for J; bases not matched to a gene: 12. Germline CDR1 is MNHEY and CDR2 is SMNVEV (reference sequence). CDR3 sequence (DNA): TGTGCCAGCAGTCGCGGCGGACTAGCGGGAGCCCTGAACGAGCAGTACTTC. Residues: CASSRGGLAGALNEQYF.

The CDR3 is CASSSTSGSEQYF. DNA for the CDR3: TGCGCCAGCAGCTCGACTAGCGGGAGCGAGCAGTACTTC. This sequence joins TRBV5-1 and TRBJ2-7; 12 bases line up with TRBD2. CDR3 size: 13 residues. Germline V lookup: CDR1 SGHRS, CDR2 YFSETQ. J was trimmed by 6 bases and V by 3 bases; bases with no gene match: 1.

The CDR3 loop is CASSPILGGAGEQYF. DNA for the CDR3: TGTGCCAGCAGCCCTATACTAGGGGGAGCTGGGGAGCAGTACTTC. V is TRBV6-6 and J is TRBJ2-7; tentative D call: TRBD1 (6 bases). Germline V gives CDR1 MNHNY, CDR2 SVGAGI (reference sequence). Deletions cut 6 bases from V and 7 bases from J, with 22 bases between. The CDR3 loop spans 15 amino acids.

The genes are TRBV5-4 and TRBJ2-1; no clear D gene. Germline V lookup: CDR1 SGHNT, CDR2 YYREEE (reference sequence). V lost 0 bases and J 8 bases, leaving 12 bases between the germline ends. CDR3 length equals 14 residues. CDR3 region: CASSLGSRIDEQFF. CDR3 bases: TGTGCCAGCAGCTTGGGCTCTAGAATCGATGAGCAGTTCTTC.

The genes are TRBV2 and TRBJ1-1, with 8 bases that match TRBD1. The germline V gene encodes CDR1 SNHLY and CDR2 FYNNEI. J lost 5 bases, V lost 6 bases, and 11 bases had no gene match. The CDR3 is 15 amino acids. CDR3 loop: CASSPGTGGWTEAFF. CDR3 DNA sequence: TGTGCCAGCAGCCCCGGGACAGGTGGGTGGACTGAAGCTTTCTTT.

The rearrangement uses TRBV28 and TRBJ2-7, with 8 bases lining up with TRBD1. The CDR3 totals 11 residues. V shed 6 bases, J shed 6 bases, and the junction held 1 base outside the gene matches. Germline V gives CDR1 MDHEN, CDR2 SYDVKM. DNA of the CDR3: TGTGCCAGCAGAACAGGGGGCGAGCAGTACTTC. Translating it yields CASRTGGEQYF.

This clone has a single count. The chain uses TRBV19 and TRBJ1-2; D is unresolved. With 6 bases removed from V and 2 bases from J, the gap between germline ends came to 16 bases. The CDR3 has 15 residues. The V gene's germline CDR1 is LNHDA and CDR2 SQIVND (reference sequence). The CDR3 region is CASRALLDGNYGYTF. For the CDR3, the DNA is TGTGCCAGTAGAGCCCTACTAGACGGAAACTATGGCTACACCTTC.

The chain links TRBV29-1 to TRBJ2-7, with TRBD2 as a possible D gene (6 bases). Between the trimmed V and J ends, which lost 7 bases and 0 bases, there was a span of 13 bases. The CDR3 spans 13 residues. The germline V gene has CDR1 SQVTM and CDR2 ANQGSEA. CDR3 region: CSAWDSSSYEQYF. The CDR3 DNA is TGCAGCGCCTGGGACTCGAGCTCCTACGAGCAGTACTTC.

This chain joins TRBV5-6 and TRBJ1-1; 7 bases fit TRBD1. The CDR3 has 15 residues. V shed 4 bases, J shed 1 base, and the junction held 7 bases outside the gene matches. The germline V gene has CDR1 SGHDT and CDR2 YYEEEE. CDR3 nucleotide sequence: TGTGCCAGCAGCCGCTTGGGGACAGAGAACACTGAAGCTTTCTTT. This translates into CASSRLGTENTEAFF.

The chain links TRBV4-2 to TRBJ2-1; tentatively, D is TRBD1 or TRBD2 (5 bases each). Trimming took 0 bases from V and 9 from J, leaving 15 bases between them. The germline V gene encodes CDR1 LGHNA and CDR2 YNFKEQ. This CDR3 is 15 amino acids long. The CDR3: CASSQDAGRVGEQFF. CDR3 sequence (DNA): TGTGCCAGCAGCCAAGATGCGGGCAGGGTTGGTGAGCAGTTCTTC.

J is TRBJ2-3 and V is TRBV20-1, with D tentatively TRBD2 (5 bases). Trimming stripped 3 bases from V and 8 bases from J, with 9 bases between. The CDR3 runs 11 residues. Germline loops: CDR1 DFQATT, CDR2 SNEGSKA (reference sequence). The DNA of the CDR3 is TGCAGTGCTAGGGGCGGAGGTACGCAGTATTTT. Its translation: CSARGGGTQYF.

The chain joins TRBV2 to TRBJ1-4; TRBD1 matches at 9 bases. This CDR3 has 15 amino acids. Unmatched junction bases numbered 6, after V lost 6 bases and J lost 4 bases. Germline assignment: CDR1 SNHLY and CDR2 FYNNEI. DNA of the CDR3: TGTGCCAGCAGACAATACAGGGGGCTTAATGAAAAACTGTTTTTT. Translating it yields CASRQYRGLNEKLFF.

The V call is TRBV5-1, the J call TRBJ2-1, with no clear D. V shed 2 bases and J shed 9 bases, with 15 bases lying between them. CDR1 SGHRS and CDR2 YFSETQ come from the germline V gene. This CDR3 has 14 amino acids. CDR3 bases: TGCGCCAGCAGCTTTGCGCCCCCCACTACTGAGCAGTTCTTC. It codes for CASSFAPPTTEQFF.

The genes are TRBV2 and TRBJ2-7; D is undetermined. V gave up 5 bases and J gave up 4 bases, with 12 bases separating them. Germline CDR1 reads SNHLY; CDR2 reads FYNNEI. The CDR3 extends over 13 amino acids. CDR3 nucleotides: TGTGCCAGCAGTCCCGGAAGGAGTTACGAGCAGTACTTC. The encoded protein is CASSPGRSYEQYF.

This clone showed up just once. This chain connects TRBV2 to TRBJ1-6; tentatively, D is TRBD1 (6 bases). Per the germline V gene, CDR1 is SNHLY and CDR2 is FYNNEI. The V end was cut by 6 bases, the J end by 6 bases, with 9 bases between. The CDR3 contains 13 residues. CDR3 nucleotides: TGTGCCAGCAGGACAGGTTCTAATTCACCCCTCCACTTT. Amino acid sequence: CASRTGSNSPLHF.

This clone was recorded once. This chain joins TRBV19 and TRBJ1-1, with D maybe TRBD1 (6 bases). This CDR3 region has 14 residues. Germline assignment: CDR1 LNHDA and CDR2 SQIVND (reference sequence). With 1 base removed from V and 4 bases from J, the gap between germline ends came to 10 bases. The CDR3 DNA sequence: TGTGCCAGTAGTATAGTAGCGGGGGCCACTGAAGCTTTCTTT. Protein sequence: CASSIVAGATEAFF.

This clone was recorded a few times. CDR3 sequence (DNA): TGTGCCAGCAGTTGGGGGCTAGCGGGTAGATACGGGGAGCTGTTTTTT. Protein product: CASSWGLAGRYGELFF. The V and J genes are TRBV27 and TRBJ2-2; 8 bases are shared with TRBD2. The junction had 11 bases not matched to a gene; V was cut back by 4 bases and J by 7 bases. The CDR3 covers 16 residues. Germline V gene sequence: CDR1 MNHEY, CDR2 SMNVEV (reference sequence).

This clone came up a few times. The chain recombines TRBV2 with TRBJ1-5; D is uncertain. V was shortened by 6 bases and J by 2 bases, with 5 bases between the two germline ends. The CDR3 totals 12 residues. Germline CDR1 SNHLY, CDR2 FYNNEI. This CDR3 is CASSDRNQPQHF. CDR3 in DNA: TGTGCCAGCAGCGACCGCAATCAGCCCCAGCATTTT.

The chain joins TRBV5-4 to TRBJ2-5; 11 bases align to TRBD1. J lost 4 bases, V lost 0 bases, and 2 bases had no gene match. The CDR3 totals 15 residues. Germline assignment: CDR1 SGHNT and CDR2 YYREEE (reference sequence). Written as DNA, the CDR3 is TGTGCCAGCAGCTTGGAGGACAGGGGGCGAGAGACCCAGTACTTC. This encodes CASSLEDRGRETQYF.

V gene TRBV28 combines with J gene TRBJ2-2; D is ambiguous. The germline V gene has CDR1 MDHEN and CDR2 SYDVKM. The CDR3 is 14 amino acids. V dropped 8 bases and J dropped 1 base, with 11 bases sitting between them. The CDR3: CASLGQMNTGELFF. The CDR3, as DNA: TGTGCCAGCCTGGGCCAGATGAACACCGGGGAGCTGTTTTTT.

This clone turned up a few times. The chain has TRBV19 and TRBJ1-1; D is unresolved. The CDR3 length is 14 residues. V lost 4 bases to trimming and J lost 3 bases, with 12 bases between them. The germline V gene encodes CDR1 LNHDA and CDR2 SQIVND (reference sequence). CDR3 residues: CASSKQLGDTEAFF. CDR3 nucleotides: TGTGCCAGTAGTAAGCAGCTTGGCGACACTGAAGCTTTCTTT.

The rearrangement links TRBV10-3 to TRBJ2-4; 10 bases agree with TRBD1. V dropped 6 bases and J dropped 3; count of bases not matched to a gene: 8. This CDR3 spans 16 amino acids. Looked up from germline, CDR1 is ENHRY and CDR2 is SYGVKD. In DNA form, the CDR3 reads TGTGCCATCAGCCCGACAGGGGGCATCGTCAAAAACATTCAGTACTTC. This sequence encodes CAISPTGGIVKNIQYF.

Here the CDR3 reads CASSQGAGGINSPLHF. The CDR3 nucleotides read TGTGCCAGCAGTCAGGGTGCGGGGGGCATTAATTCACCCCTCCACTTT. J is TRBJ1-6 and V is TRBV28, with D possibly TRBD1 on 6 matching bases. Trimming removed 5 bases from V and 6 bases from J, with 17 bases in between. Germline CDR1 reads MDHEN; CDR2 reads SYDVKM. This CDR3 spans 16 amino acids.

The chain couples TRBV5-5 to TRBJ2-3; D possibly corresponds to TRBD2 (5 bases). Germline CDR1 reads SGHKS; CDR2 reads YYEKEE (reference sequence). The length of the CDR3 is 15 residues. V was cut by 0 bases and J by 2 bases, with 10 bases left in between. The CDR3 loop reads CASSLVGLFTDTQYF. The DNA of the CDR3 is TGTGCCAGCAGCTTGGTCGGACTTTTCACAGATACGCAGTATTTT.

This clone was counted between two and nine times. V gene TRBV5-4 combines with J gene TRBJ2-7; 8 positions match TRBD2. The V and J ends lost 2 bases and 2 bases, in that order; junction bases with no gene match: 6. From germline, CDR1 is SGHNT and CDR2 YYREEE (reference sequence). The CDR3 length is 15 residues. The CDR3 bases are TGTGCCAGCAGCTTTAATCTAGCGGGTACCTACGAGCAGTACTTC. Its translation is CASSFNLAGTYEQYF.

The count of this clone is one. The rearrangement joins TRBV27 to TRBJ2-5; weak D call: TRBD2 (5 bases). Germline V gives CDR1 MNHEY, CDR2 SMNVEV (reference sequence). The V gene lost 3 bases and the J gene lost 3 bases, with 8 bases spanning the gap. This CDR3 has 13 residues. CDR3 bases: TGTGCCAGCAGTTTCGGACTCGAAGAGACCCAGTACTTC. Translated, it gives CASSFGLEETQYF.